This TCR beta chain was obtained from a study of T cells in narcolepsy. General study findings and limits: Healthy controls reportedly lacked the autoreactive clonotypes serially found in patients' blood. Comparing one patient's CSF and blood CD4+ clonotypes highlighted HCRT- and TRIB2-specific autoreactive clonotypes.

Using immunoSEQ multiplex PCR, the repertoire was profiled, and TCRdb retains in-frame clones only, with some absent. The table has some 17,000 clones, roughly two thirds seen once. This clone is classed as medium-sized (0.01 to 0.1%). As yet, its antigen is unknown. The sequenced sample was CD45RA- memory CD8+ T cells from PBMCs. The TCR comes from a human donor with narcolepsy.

The CDR3 nucleotides are TGTGCCAGCGCCGGGCCCAATAGCAATCAGCCCCAGCATTTT. Amino acids: CASAGPNSNQPQHF. This chain connects TRBV7-9 to TRBJ1-5; D remains ambiguous. V lost 8 bases, J lost 0 bases, and 11 bases lay in between. This CDR3 comprises 14 residues. The germline gives CDR1 SEHNR, CDR2 FQNEAQ (reference sequence).